The 25 T cell receptor beta chains below were found in one sample sequenced in a study of blood T cell repertoires in COVID-19 (dated by TCRdb to 2018 to 2021). The protocol used for the library was the immunoSEQ multiplex PCR assay. The clones in this table, taken by TCRdb from immuneACCESS, are in-frame only. Not every clone is retained; where verified, under half of the shortfall comes from an unresolved V gene, and the cause of the rest is unknown. Within this sample are some 68,000 clones, with 70% to 85% of them counted one time only. The ten largest clones take up 28% of the sample. What was sequenced was peripheral blood. All receptors derive from a man aged 65 to 79 with acute or convalescent COVID-19.

The chain is built from TRBV27 and TRBJ2-7, with D hard to call. V was pared by 3 bases and J by 2 bases, with 8 bases between. The CDR3 length is 13 residues. Germline CDR1 MNHEY, CDR2 SMNVEV (reference sequence). CDR3 loop: CASSLTETYEQYF. The CDR3 nucleotides read TGTGCCAGCAGTTTGACGGAGACCTACGAGCAGTACTTC.

This clone was counted once. V is TRBV4-2 and J is TRBJ2-7; TRBD2 aligns across 10 bases. After removal of 1 base from V and 4 bases from J, the junction contained 7 bases not matched to a gene. Germline V gene data show CDR1 as LGHNA and CDR2 as YNFKEQ. There are 16 residues in the CDR3. Written as DNA, the CDR3 is TGTGCCAGCAGCCAAGCTAGGCCTAGCGGGAGATACGAGCAGTACTTC. Protein: CASSQARPSGRYEQYF.

The chain has TRBV19 and TRBJ2-5; 8 bases map to TRBD1. V trimming: 1 base; J trimming: 3 bases; junction bases outside the gene matches: 1. Germline lookup yields CDR1 LNHDA and CDR2 SQIVND (reference sequence). The CDR3 has 14 amino acids. CDR3 sequence: CASSIAGGKETQYF. The DNA for the CDR3 is TGTGCCAGTAGTATAGCAGGGGGCAAAGAGACCCAGTACTTC.

The V gene is TRBV4-2, the J gene TRBJ2-1; 10 bases fit TRBD2. The germline CDR1 and CDR2 sequences are LGHNA and YNFKEQ. J gave up 7 bases and V 0 bases, and 3 bases lay outside the gene matches. This CDR3 region has 15 residues. The CDR3 reads CASSQDQTSGNEQFF. The CDR3 nucleotides are TGTGCCAGCAGCCAAGATCAGACTAGCGGGAATGAGCAGTTCTTC.

The rearrangement links TRBV2 to TRBJ1-2; 9 bases align to TRBD1. V lost 6 bases, J lost 2 bases, and 4 bases stayed unmatched. Germline V gene lookup returns CDR1 SNHLY and CDR2 FYNNEI. This CDR3 is built from 14 residues. The CDR3 DNA follows: TGTGCCAGCAGCAGGGACAGGGACAACTATGGCTACACCTTC. Its translation is CASSRDRDNYGYTF.

This chain connects TRBV19 to TRBJ2-3, with TRBD1 identical over 8 bases. Germline loops: CDR1 LNHDA, CDR2 SQIVND (reference sequence). V lost 3 bases and J lost 4; bases outside the gene matches: 3. The CDR3 extends over 14 amino acids. The CDR3 sequence: CASSIRTGPDTQYF. The CDR3 coding sequence is TGTGCCAGTAGTATTAGGACAGGGCCAGATACGCAGTATTTT.

This rearrangement joins TRBV3-1 (or the pseudogene TRBV3-2) to TRBJ2-5, with D perhaps TRBD1 (5 bases). The CDR3 totals 16 residues. Looked up from germline, CDR1 is LGHDT and CDR2 is YNNKEL (reference sequence). The germline V and J ends were trimmed by 0 bases and 5 bases, with 16 bases remaining between them. The CDR3 nucleotides are TGTGCCAGCAGCCAAGAGGGGTCCTTCCCAGGGGAGACCCAGTACTTC. Protein product: CASSQEGSFPGETQYF.

The rearrangement uses TRBV7-3 and TRBJ1-2, with 10 bases fitting TRBD1. This CDR3 is built from 15 residues. V shed 2 bases, J shed 7 bases, and the junction held 7 bases outside the gene matches. Germline CDR1 and CDR2: SGHTA and FQGTGA. CDR3 DNA: TGTGCCAGCAGCTTACAGGCGCGGGACAGGGGTGGCTACACCTTC. Encoded protein: CASSLQARDRGGYTF.

This sequence joins TRBV30 and TRBJ2-2; TRBD2 is a possible D gene (5 bases). V shed 0 bases and J shed 4 bases, with 9 bases lying between them. This CDR3 region has 14 residues. Germline assignment: CDR1 GTSNPN and CDR2 SVGIG (reference sequence). The CDR3 region has the DNA TGTGCCTGGAGTGTGGTCGCGGGCACCGGGGAGCTGTTTTTT. It translates to CAWSVVAGTGELFF. The complete variable domain, with remaining parts taken from reference TRBV30 and TRBJ2-2, reads SQTIHQWPATLVQPVGSPLSLECTVEGTSNPNLYWYRQAAGRGLQLLFYSVGIGQISSEVPQNLSASRPQDRQFILSSKKLLLSDSGFYLCAWSVVAGTGELFFGEGSRLTVL.

The CDR3 sequence is CASSQETAPWDGYTF. CDR3 bases: TGCGCCAGCAGCCAAGAGACAGCCCCATGGGATGGCTACACCTTC. J is TRBJ1-2 and V is TRBV4-1, with D perhaps TRBD1 (5 bases). The CDR3 covers 15 residues. V lost 0 bases and J 6 bases, leaving 14 bases between the germline ends. Germline CDR1 is MGHRA and CDR2 is YSYEKL.

Only a few counts were recorded for this clone. The chain recombines TRBV4-1 with TRBJ1-3, with 9 nucleotides matching TRBD1. V lost 5 bases, J lost 2 bases, and 7 bases stayed unmatched. CDR3 length: 16 residues. Germline V gene lookup returns CDR1 MGHRA and CDR2 YSYEKL. The CDR3 spells CASSAGRDRAGNTIYF. The DNA of the CDR3 is TGCGCCAGCAGCGCAGGACGGGACAGGGCTGGAAACACCATATATTTT.

This clone was picked up a small number of times. The rearrangement links TRBV27 to TRBJ2-7; 8 bases agree with TRBD2. Germline V gene lookup returns CDR1 MNHEY and CDR2 SMNVEV (reference sequence). J lost 2 bases, V lost 6 bases, and 9 bases had no gene match. The CDR3 consists of 15 residues. The CDR3 nucleotides read TGTGCCAGCAGACCCGGACTAGCTGAGACCTACGAGCAGTACTTC. Protein: CASRPGLAETYEQYF.

The rearrangement links TRBV23-1 to TRBJ2-5, with TRBD2 as a possible D gene (5 bases). TRBV23-1 is annotated as an ORF whose role is uncertain. Trimming removed 4 bases from V and 4 bases from J, with 16 bases in between. The CDR3 contains 15 residues. CDR3 loop: CASSRPRDGGETQYF. The DNA of the CDR3 is TGCGCCAGCAGTCGTCCGAGGGATGGTGGAGAGACCCAGTACTTC.

V gene TRBV30 combines with J gene TRBJ2-3; TRBD2 matches at 14 bases. The junction had 7 bases not matched to a gene; V was cut back by 5 bases and J by 0 bases. The CDR3 length is 17 residues. Germline CDR1 is GTSNPN and CDR2 is SVGIG (reference sequence). CDR3 sequence (DNA): TGTGCCTGGGTGGGGACTAGCGGGAGTGCTAGCACAGATACGCAGTATTTT. Protein: CAWVGTSGSASTDTQYF.

This sequence joins TRBV30 and TRBJ2-7, with 8 positions matching TRBD2. Losses at the gene ends were 7 bases for V and 2 bases for J; bases not matched to a gene: 7. The CDR3 is 13 residues long. Germline V gene lookup returns CDR1 GTSNPN and CDR2 SVGIG (reference sequence). This CDR3 is CAFTAGGTYEQYF. DNA of the CDR3: TGTGCCTTTACGGCGGGAGGCACCTACGAGCAGTACTTC. The whole variable domain, remainder taken from reference TRBV30 and TRBJ2-7, is SQTIHQWPATLVQPVGSPLSLECTVEGTSNPNLYWYRQAAGRGLQLLFYSVGIGQISSEVPQNLSASRPQDRQFILSSKKLLLSDSGFYLCAFTAGGTYEQYFGPGTRLTVT.

The chain links TRBV14 to TRBJ2-1; a weak D match, TRBD2 (5 bases). V was trimmed by 0 bases and J by 10 bases, leaving 10 bases between them. Germline-derived CDR1 and CDR2 are SGHDN and FVKESK. The CDR3 loop spans 13 amino acids. DNA for the CDR3: TGTGCCAGCAGCCAAGATAGGAGGTCGGAGCAGTTCTTC. It codes for CASSQDRRSEQFF.

This chain uses TRBV28 with TRBJ1-6; unclear D gene. V lost 5 bases and J 10 bases, leaving 18 bases between the germline ends. The CDR3 contains 15 residues. Germline V CDR1 and CDR2: MDHEN, SYDVKM. The DNA of the CDR3 is TGTGCCAGCAGTCCCACCTCGGGGATAGGATCACCCCTCCACTTT. Encoded protein: CASSPTSGIGSPLHF. Drawing the rest from reference TRBV28 and TRBJ1-6, the complete variable domain is DVKVTQSSRYLVKRTGEKVFLECVQDMDHENMFWYRQDPGLGLRLIYFSYDVKMKEKGDIPEGYSVSREKKERFSLILESASTNQTSMYLCASSPTSGIGSPLHFGNGTRLTVT.

The chain joins TRBV6-5 to TRBJ2-1, with D perhaps matching TRBD2 (7 bases). V was shortened by 7 bases and J by 6 bases, with 16 bases between the two germline ends. Germline CDR1 reads MNHEY; CDR2 reads SVGAGI. The CDR3 loop spans 14 amino acids. This chain's CDR3 is CASTRGRVSNEQFF. The CDR3 DNA reads TGTGCCAGCACTAGGGGGAGGGTAAGCAATGAGCAGTTCTTC.

This chain connects TRBV7-2 to TRBJ1-1, with D tentatively TRBD1 (5 bases). The CDR3 loop spans 13 amino acids. Trimming took 6 bases from V and 2 from J, leaving 10 bases between them. Looked up from germline, CDR1 is SGHTA and CDR2 is FQGNSA. CDR3 residues: CASSRQTNTEAFF. CDR3 nucleotides: TGTGCCAGCAGTCGACAGACAAACACTGAAGCTTTCTTT.

V usage is TRBV15 and J usage is TRBJ2-2; TRBD1 matches 11 bases. Trimming removed 6 bases from V and 13 bases from J; junction bases left unmatched: 13. CDR1 LNHNV and CDR2 YYDKDF come from the germline V gene (reference sequence). The CDR3 sequence is 15 residues long. For the CDR3, the DNA is TGTGCCACCAGGCCGGGTCCGGACAGGGGGCGAGGGCTGTTTTTT. Translating gives CATRPGPDRGRGLFF. The variable domain in full, completed from reference TRBV15 and TRBJ2-2, reads DAMVIQNPRYQVTQFGKPVTLSCSQTLNHNVMYWYQQKSSQAPKLLFHYYDKDFNNEADTPDNFQSRRPNTSFCFLDIRSPGLGDTAMYLCATRPGPDRGRGLFFGEGSRLTVL.

CDR3 nucleotide sequence: TGCGCCAGCAGCGGCATTGGAGGAGGTGGAAACACCATATATTTT. Translating it yields CASSGIGGGGNTIYF. The chain recombines TRBV5-1 with TRBJ1-3, with unresolved D. Trimming took off 4 bases at V and 3 bases at J, with 14 bases between the two ends. The CDR3 extends over 15 amino acids. CDR1 SGHRS and CDR2 YFSETQ come from the germline V gene. Together with reference TRBV5-1 and TRBJ1-3, the CDR3 gives the full variable domain: KAGVTQTPRYLIKTRGQQVTLSCSPISGHRSVSWYQQTPGQGLQFLFEYFSETQRNKGNFPGRFSGRQFSNSRSEMNVSTLELGDSALYLCASSGIGGGGNTIYFGEGSWLTVV.

A few counts support this clone. This chain connects TRBV7-8 to TRBJ1-2, with TRBD1 matching over 9 bases. Germline V gene data show CDR1 as SGHVS and CDR2 as FQNEAQ. Trimming removed 5 bases from V and 6 bases from J; junction bases left unmatched: 7. CDR3 length: 14 residues. The CDR3 loop is CASSQDRGLDGYTF. CDR3 nucleotide sequence: TGTGCCAGCAGCCAGGACAGGGGTCTCGATGGCTACACCTTC. Using reference TRBV7-8 and TRBJ1-2 for the parts outside the CDR3, the full variable domain is GAGVSQSPRYKVAKRGQDVALRCDPISGHVSLFWYQQALGQGPEFLTYFQNEAQLDKSGLPSDRFFAERPEGSVSTLKIQRTQQEDSAVYLCASSQDRGLDGYTFGSGTRLTVV.

This chain joins TRBV2 and TRBJ2-1; D unclear. The length of the CDR3 is 14 residues. Germline lookup yields CDR1 SNHLY and CDR2 FYNNEI. Trimming removed 9 bases at V and 4 bases at J, with 16 bases between. DNA of the CDR3: TGTGCCAGTCAGCGATTAGAGGCATACAATGAGCAGTTCTTC. This encodes CASQRLEAYNEQFF. The entire variable domain, with the rest obtained from reference TRBV2 and TRBJ2-1, is as follows: EPEVTQTPSHQVTQMGQEVILRCVPISNHLYFYWYRQILGQKVEFLVSFYNNEISEKSEIFDDQFSVERPDGSNFTLKIRSTKLEDSAMYFCASQRLEAYNEQFFGPGTRLTVL.

J is TRBJ2-2 and V is TRBV10-3, with TRBD1 matching over 8 bases. Germline V lookup: CDR1 ENHRY, CDR2 SYGVKD. J lost 3 bases, V lost 5 bases, and 5 bases had no gene match. CDR3 size: 15 residues. The CDR3: CAISYRGTDTGELFF. The CDR3 DNA sequence: TGTGCCATCAGTTACAGGGGGACGGACACCGGGGAGCTGTTTTTT.

The rearrangement joins TRBV19 to TRBJ2-7; D ambiguous. V was pared by 3 bases and J by 2 bases, with 8 bases between. The CDR3 spans 13 residues. Germline V gene sequence: CDR1 LNHDA, CDR2 SQIVND (reference sequence). The CDR3 DNA sequence: TGTGCCAGTAGTATCCGAGGTACCTACGAGCAGTACTTC. Protein: CASSIRGTYEQYF.